This T cell receptor (beta chain) originates from a study of beta chain features in type 1 diabetes. Findings and limits, study-wide: High-TCR-expressing cells could be over-represented by cDNA sequencing. The study found moderately but significantly shorter TCRB CDR3s in all four CD4+ subsets of Type 1 diabetes patients.

It was via CD45RO/CCR7/CD25/CD127/CD95/CD27 that CD4+ naive, central memory, regulatory and stem cell-like memory cells were sorted. Sort purity for all populations was recorded as exceeding 98%. This CDR3 is built from 16 residues. Germline V CDR1 and CDR2: KGHSH, LQKENI. V gave up 6 bases and J gave up 6 bases, with 18 bases separating them. Concerning this clone itself: The antigen is unknown.

Isolated RNA was reverse transcribed in full, so expressed TCRB transcripts were sequenced. Assay used: immunoSEQ multiplex PCR; TCRdb lists only in-frame clones, some missing. The table records about 160,000 clones, 6.5% to 10% of them present only once. The rearrangement uses TRBV18 and TRBJ1-6, with D possibly TRBD1 on 5 matching bases. The receptor's source is a woman aged 18-29 years with type 1 diabetes. Source material: central memory CD4+ T cells from blood. CDR3 DNA: TGTGCCAGCTCGCTAGGCGGGACTTCCCCTAATTCACCCCTCCACTTT. Translation gives CASSLGGTSPNSPLHF. The full variable domain, completed using reference TRBV18 and TRBJ1-6, is NAGVMQNPRHLVRRRGQEARLRCSPMKGHSHVYWYRQLPEEGLKFMVYLQKENIIDESGMPKERFSAEFPKEGPSILRIQQVVRGDSAAYFCASSLGGTSPNSPLHFGNGTRLTVT.